This passage covers 13 T cell receptor beta chains from one sample sequenced in a study of blood T cell repertoires in COVID-19. Here immunoSEQ multiplex PCR was the method, and the copy in TCRdb shows in-frame clones only, minus some. The sample includes fewer than 250,000 clones, more than 70% of them seen just once. Sequencing was done on a sample of PBMCs or T cells enriched from blood (not recorded which). The receptors originated from a woman aged 18-29 years who had recovered from COVID-19.

The rearrangement joins TRBV9 to TRBJ1-4; 7 bases line up with TRBD1. V dropped 3 bases and J dropped 6; count of bases not matched to a gene: 8. The germline V gene encodes CDR1 SGDLS and CDR2 YYNGEE. CDR3 length equals 15 residues. This CDR3 reads CASSAEDRIHEKLFF. In DNA form, the CDR3 reads TGTGCCAGCAGCGCAGAGGACAGGATTCATGAAAAACTGTTTTTT. The full variable domain, with the rest looked up from reference TRBV9 and TRBJ1-4, is DSGVTQTPKHLITATGQRVTLRCSPRSGDLSVYWYQQSLDQGLQFLIQYYNGEERAKGNILERFSAQQFPDLHSELNLSSLELGDSALYFCASSAEDRIHEKLFFGSGTQLSVL.

The chain is built from TRBV6-5 and TRBJ2-7; D unresolved. The CDR3 sequence is 15 residues long. CDR1 is MNHEY and CDR2 is SVGAGI in the germline V gene. The germline V and J ends were trimmed by 0 bases and 5 bases, with 14 bases remaining between them. This CDR3 is CASSYSGQVRHEQYF. In nucleotides, the CDR3 is TGTGCCAGCAGTTACTCGGGCCAGGTCAGGCACGAGCAGTACTTC.

This clone is a singleton in its sample. The gene calls are TRBV28 and TRBJ1-4, with D maybe TRBD1 (5 bases). The CDR3 totals 15 residues. Germline values: CDR1 MDHEN, CDR2 SYDVKM. Trimming stripped 9 bases from V and 0 bases from J, with 14 bases between. The CDR3 sequence is CASSGGGATNEKLFF. For the CDR3, the DNA is TGTGCCAGTTCGGGGGGAGGTGCAACTAATGAAAAACTGTTTTTT.

The chain uses TRBV28 and TRBJ1-5, with D tentatively TRBD1 (5 bases). Trimming pared 6 bases from V and 6 bases from J, leaving 12 bases between. The CDR3 sequence is 13 residues long. Germline CDR1 and CDR2: MDHEN and SYDVKM. CDR3 sequence reads: CASSGGVSQPQHF. The CDR3 DNA reads as TGTGCCAGCAGCGGGGGGGTATCTCAGCCCCAGCATTTT.

As DNA, the CDR3 is TGTGCCAGCAGCTTTCGAAATAGACTGTTTTTT. This gives the protein CASSFRNRLFF. V gene TRBV3-1 (or the pseudogene TRBV3-2) combines with J gene TRBJ1-4; D is unclear. V was trimmed by 5 bases and J by 13 bases, leaving 11 bases between them. Germline V gene sequence: CDR1 LGHDT, CDR2 YNNKEL (reference sequence). The length of the CDR3 is 11 residues.

The chain carries TRBV27 and TRBJ2-7, with D perhaps matching TRBD2 (7 bases). Germline CDR1 and CDR2: MNHEY and SMNVEV (reference sequence). V dropped 2 bases and J dropped 1 base, with 30 bases sitting between them. The CDR3 sequence is 21 residues long. CDR3 in DNA: TGTGCCAGCAGTTTAAGGGGGGGAGGGGTCTCCGCGCCTAGCGGATCCTACGAGCAGTACTTC. This gives the protein CASSLRGGGVSAPSGSYEQYF.

CDR3 bases: TGTGCCAGCAGCCCGCGATCCGGGGAGCTGTTTTTT. This gives the protein CASSPRSGELFF. The chain couples TRBV5-4 to TRBJ2-2; no clear D gene. Germline loops: CDR1 SGHNT, CDR2 YYREEE (reference sequence). The CDR3 runs 12 residues. Trimming shortened V by 4 bases and J by 6 bases, and 7 bases separated the two germline ends.

Of note for this clone: Its ends do not fully match the called genes, so a read error is possible. This rearrangement joins TRBV20-1 to TRBJ1-4; perhaps TRBD1 as D (6 bases). The germline gives CDR1 DFQATT, CDR2 SNEGSKA (reference sequence). CDR3 length equals 11 residues. CDR3 amino acids: CSASGVTGPFW. The CDR3, as DNA: TGCAGTGCTAGCGGGGTGACAGGCCCTTTTTGG.

This clone appeared once. This rearrangement joins TRBV3-1 (or the pseudogene TRBV3-2) to TRBJ1-4, with D maybe TRBD1 (5 bases). There are 15 residues in the CDR3. CDR1 LGHDT and CDR2 YNNKEL come from the germline V gene (reference sequence). Trimming pared 6 bases from V and 8 bases from J, leaving 19 bases between. CDR3 protein: CASSYPEGMGEKLFF. CDR3 DNA: TGTGCCAGCAGTTATCCGGAGGGGATGGGGGAAAAACTGTTTTTT.

The V gene is TRBV30, the J gene TRBJ1-3; a possible D gene is TRBD1 (6 bases). The CDR3 has 18 amino acids. The germline V gene has CDR1 GTSNPN and CDR2 SVGIG (reference sequence). Deletions cut 0 bases from V and 0 bases from J, with 18 bases between. The CDR3 is CAWSVQGQGFSSGNTIYF. CDR3 DNA sequence: TGTGCCTGGAGTGTACAGGGTCAGGGGTTCTCCTCTGGAAACACCATATATTTT.

This clone has only one observation. CDR3 in DNA: TGTGCCAGCACCCCTTCGGGTGCAACTAATGAAAAACTGTTTTTT. This codes for CASTPSGATNEKLFF. J is TRBJ1-4 and V is TRBV7-9; D is unresolved. Germline V gives CDR1 SEHNR, CDR2 FQNEAQ (reference sequence). V was shortened by 7 bases and J by 0 bases, with 12 bases between the two germline ends. The CDR3 consists of 15 residues.

This clone was recorded once. The genes are TRBV4-1 and TRBJ1-3, with unresolved D. The CDR3 is 14 residues long. V gave up 1 base and J gave up 3 bases, with 7 bases separating them. CDR1 and CDR2 (germline): MGHRA, YSYEKL. CDR3 sequence reads: CASSQGRLGNTIYF. CDR3 in DNA: TGCGCCAGCAGCCAAGGGAGGCTTGGAAACACCATATATTTT.

J is TRBJ1-2 and V is TRBV27; 8 bases fit TRBD1. V lost 5 bases, J lost 4 bases, and 15 bases stayed unmatched. This CDR3 spans 17 amino acids. In germline, CDR1 is MNHEY, CDR2 SMNVEV (reference sequence). Here the CDR3 reads CASSLYARDRRRYGYTF. CDR3 DNA sequence: TGTGCCAGCAGTCTTTACGCCCGGGACAGGCGACGCTATGGCTACACCTTC.